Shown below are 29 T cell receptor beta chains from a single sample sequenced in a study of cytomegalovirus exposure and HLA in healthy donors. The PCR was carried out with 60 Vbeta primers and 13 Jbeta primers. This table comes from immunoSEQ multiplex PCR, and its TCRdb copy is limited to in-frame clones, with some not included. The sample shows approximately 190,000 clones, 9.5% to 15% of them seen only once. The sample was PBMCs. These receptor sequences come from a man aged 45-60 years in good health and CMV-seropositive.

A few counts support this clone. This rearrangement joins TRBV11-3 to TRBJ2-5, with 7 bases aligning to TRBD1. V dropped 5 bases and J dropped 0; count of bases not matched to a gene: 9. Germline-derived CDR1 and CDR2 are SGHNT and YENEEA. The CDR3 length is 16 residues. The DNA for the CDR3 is TGTGCCAGCAGCAGAGGGGGCTGGTACCACCAAGAGACCCAGTACTTC. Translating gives CASSRGGWYHQETQYF. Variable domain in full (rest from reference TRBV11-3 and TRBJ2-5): EAGVVQSPRYKIIEKKQPVAFWCNPISGHNTLYWYLQNLGQGPELLIRYENEEAVDDSQLPKDRFSAERLKGVDSTLKIQPAELGDSAVYLCASSRGGWYHQETQYFGPGTRLLVL.

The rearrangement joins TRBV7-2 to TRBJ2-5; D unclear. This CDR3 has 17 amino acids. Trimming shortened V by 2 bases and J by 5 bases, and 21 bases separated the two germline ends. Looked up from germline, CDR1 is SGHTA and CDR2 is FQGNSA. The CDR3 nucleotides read TGTGCCAGCAGCTTAACCTCTCGTAATCCCCTTCGGGAGACCCAGTACTTC. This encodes CASSLTSRNPLRETQYF.

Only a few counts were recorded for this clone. DNA for the CDR3: TGTGCCAGCAGGGACGACAGGGGTAGAGGCTACACCTTC. It yields the protein CASRDDRGRGYTF. The chain carries TRBV2 and TRBJ1-2; 8 bases line up with TRBD1. The germline CDR1 and CDR2 sequences are SNHLY and FYNNEI. V trimming: 6 bases; J trimming: 8 bases; junction bases outside the gene matches: 8. CDR3 length: 13 amino acids. Complete variable domain (other parts from reference TRBV2 and TRBJ1-2): EPEVTQTPSHQVTQMGQEVILRCVPISNHLYFYWYRQILGQKVEFLVSFYNNEISEKSEIFDDQFSVERPDGSNFTLKIRSTKLEDSAMYFCASRDDRGRGYTFGSGTRLTVV.

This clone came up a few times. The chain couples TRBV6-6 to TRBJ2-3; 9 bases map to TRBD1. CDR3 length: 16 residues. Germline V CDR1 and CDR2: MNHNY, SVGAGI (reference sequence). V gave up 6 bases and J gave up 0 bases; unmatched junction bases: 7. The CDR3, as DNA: TGTGCCAGCAGCTGGGACAGGGAACCTAGCACAGATACGCAGTATTTT. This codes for CASSWDREPSTDTQYF.

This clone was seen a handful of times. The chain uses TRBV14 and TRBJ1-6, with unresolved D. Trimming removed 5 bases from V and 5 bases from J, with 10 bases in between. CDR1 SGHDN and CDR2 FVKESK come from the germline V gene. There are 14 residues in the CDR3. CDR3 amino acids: CASSYGGDNSPLHF. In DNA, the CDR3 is TGTGCCAGCAGCTATGGCGGGGATAATTCACCCCTCCACTTT. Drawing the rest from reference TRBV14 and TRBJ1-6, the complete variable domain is EAGVTQFPSHSVIEKGQTVTLRCDPISGHDNLYWYRRVMGKEIKFLLHFVKESKQDESGMPNNRFLAERTGGTYSTLKVQPAELEDSGVYFCASSYGGDNSPLHFGNGTRLTVT.

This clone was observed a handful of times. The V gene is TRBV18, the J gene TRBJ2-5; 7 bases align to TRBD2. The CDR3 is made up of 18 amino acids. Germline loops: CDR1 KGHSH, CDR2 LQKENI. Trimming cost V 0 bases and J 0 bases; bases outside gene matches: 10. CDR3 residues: CASSPPRVAGDYQETQYF. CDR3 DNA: TGTGCCAGCTCACCACCTAGGGTGGCGGGAGACTACCAAGAGACCCAGTACTTC. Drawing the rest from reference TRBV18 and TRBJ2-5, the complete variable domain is NAGVMQNPRHLVRRRGQEARLRCSPMKGHSHVYWYRQLPEEGLKFMVYLQKENIIDESGMPKERFSAEFPKEGPSILRIQQVVRGDSAAYFCASSPPRVAGDYQETQYFGPGTRLLVL.

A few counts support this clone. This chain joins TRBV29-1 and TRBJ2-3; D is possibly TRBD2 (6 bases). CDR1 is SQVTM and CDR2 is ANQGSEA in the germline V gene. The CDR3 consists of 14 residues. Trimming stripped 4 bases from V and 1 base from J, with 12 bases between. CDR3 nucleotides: TGCAGCGTTGTCGGGGGAGGTGGCACAGATACGCAGTATTTT. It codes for CSVVGGGGTDTQYF.

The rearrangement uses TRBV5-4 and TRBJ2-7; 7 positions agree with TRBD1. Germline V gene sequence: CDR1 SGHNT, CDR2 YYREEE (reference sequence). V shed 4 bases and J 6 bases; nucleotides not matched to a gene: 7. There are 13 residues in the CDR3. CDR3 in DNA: TGTGCCAGCAGCCGGGACAGACCCGGCGAGCAGTACTTC. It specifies CASSRDRPGEQYF.

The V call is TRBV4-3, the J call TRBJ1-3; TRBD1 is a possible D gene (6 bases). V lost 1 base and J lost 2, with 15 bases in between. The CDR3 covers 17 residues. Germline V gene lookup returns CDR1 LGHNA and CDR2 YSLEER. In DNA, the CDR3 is TGCGCCAGCAGCCAAGCCTCACCTGGGACAACTGGAAACACCATATATTTT. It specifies CASSQASPGTTGNTIYF.

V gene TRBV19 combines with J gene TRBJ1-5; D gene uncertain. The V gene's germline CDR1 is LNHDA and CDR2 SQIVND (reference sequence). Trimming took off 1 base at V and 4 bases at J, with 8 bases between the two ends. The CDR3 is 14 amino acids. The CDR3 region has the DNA TGTGCCAGTAGTATAGCCGGGAGGAATCAGCCCCAGCATTTT. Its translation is CASSIAGRNQPQHF. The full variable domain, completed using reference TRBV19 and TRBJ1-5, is DGGITQSPKYLFRKEGQNVTLSCEQNLNHDAMYWYRQDPGQGLRLIYYSQIVNDFQKGDIAEGYSVSREKKESFPLTVTSAQKNPTAFYLCASSIAGRNQPQHFGDGTRLSIL.

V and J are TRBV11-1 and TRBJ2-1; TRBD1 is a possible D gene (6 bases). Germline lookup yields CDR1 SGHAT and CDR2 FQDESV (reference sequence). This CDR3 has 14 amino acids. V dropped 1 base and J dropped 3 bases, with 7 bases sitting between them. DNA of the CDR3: TGTGCCAGCAGCTTAGAGACAGGCTACAATGAGCAGTTCTTC. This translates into CASSLETGYNEQFF.

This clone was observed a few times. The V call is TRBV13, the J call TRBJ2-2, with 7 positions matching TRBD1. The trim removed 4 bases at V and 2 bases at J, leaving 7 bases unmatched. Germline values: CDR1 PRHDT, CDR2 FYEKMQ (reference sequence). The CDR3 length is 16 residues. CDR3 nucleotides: TGTGCCAGCAGCTCCCGACAGGGAAGCAACACCGGGGAGCTGTTTTTT. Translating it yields CASSSRQGSNTGELFF.

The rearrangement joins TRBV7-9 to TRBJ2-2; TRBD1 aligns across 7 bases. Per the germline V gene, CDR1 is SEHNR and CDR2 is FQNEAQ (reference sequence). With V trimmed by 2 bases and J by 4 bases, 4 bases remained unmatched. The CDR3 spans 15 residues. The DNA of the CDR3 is TGTGCCAGCAGCTTATCCGGGACAGTCACCGGGGAGCTGTTTTTT. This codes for CASSLSGTVTGELFF.

The CDR3 nucleotides are TGTGCCTGGAGTGTTGGCGGGGCGGGAGACAATGAGCAGTTCTTC. Translated: CAWSVGGAGDNEQFF. The chain couples TRBV30 to TRBJ2-1; 7 positions agree with TRBD2. Germline loops: CDR1 GTSNPN, CDR2 SVGIG (reference sequence). This CDR3 comprises 15 residues. Trimming removed 0 bases from V and 5 bases from J; junction bases left unmatched: 7.

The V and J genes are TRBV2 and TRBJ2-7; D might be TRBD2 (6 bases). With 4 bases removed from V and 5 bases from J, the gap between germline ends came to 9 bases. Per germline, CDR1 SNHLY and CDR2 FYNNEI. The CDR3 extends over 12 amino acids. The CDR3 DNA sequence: TGTGCCAGCAGTGTTCGGGAGCACGAGCAGTACTTC. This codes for CASSVREHEQYF.

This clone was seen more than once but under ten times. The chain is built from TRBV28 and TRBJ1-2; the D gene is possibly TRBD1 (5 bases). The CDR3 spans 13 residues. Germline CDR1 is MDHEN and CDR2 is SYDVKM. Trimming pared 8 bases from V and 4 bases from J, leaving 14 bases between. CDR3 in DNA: TGTGCCAGCGGCAGGAGGGGTGGCTATGGCTACACCTTC. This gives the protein CASGRRGGYGYTF.

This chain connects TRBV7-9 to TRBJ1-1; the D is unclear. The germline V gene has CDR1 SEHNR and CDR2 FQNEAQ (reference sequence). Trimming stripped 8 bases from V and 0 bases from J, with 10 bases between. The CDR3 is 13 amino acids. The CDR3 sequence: CASRTSLNTEAFF. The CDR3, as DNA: TGTGCCAGCCGAACTTCGCTGAACACTGAAGCTTTCTTT.

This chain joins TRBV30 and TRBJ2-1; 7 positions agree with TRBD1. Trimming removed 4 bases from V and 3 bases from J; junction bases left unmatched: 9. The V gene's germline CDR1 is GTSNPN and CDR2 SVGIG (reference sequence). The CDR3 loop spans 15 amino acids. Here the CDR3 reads CAWKPPDRLYNEQFF. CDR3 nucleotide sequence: TGTGCCTGGAAACCCCCGGACAGGCTCTACAATGAGCAGTTCTTC.

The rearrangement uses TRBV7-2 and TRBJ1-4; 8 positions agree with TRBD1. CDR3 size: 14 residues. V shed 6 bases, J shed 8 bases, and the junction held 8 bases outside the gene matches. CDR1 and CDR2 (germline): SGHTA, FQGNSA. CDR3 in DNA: TGTGCCAGCAGTTCGGACAGGGTCGGCGAAAAACTGTTTTTT. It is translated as CASSSDRVGEKLFF.

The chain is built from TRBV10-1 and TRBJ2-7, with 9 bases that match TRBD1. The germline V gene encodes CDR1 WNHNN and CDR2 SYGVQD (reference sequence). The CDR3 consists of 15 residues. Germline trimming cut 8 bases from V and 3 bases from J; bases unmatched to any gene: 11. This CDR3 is CASPFDGTGFYEQYF. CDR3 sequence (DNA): TGCGCCAGCCCCTTCGACGGGACAGGGTTCTACGAGCAGTACTTC.

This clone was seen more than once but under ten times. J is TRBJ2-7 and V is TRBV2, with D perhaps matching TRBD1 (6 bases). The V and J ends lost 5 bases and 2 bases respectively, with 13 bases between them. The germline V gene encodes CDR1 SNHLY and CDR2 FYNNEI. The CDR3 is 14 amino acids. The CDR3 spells CASSPNGQPYEQYV. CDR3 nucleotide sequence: TGTGCCAGCAGTCCTAATGGACAGCCCTACGAGCAGTACGTC.

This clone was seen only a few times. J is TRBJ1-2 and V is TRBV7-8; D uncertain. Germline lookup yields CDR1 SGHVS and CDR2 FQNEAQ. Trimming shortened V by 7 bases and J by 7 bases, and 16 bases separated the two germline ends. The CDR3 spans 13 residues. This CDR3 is CASTSRGTGGYTF. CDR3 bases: TGTGCCAGCACCTCTCGGGGAACGGGTGGCTACACCTTC.

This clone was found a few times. CDR3 in amino acids: CASSIDSEYEQFF. As DNA, the CDR3 is TGCGCCAGCAGCATTGACAGTGAGTATGAGCAGTTCTTC. The chain employs TRBV5-1 and TRBJ2-1; the D gene is possibly TRBD1 (5 bases). Germline CDR1 SGHRS, CDR2 YFSETQ. The CDR3 consists of 13 residues. V shed 4 bases and J shed 8 bases, with 13 bases lying between them.

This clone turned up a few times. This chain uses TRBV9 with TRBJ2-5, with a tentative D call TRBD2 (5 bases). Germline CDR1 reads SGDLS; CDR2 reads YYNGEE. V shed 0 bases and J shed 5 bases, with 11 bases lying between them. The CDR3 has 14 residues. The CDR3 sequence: CASSVARSGETQYF. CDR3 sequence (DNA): TGTGCCAGCAGCGTAGCTAGAAGCGGTGAGACCCAGTACTTC.

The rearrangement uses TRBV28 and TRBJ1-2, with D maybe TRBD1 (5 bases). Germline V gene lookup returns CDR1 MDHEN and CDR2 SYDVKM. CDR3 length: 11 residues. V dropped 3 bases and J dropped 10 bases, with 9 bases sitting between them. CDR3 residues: CASSFDSSYTF. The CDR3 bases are TGTGCCAGCAGTTTTGACAGCTCCTACACCTTC.

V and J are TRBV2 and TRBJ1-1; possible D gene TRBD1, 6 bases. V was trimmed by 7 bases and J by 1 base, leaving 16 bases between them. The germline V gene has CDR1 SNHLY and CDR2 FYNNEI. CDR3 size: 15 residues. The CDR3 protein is CASTPPQGRNTEAFF. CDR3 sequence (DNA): TGTGCCAGCACCCCCCCGCAGGGGCGGAACACTGAAGCTTTCTTT.

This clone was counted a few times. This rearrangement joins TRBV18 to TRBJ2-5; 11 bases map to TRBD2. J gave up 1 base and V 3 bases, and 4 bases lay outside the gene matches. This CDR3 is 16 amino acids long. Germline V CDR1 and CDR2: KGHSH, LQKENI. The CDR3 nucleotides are TGTGCCAGCTCACCCCTAGCGGGGGGTTTCCAAGAGACCCAGTACTTC. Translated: CASSPLAGGFQETQYF.

CDR3 in amino acids: CASSDRTGFSEKLFF. In nucleotides, the CDR3 is TGTGCCAGCAGCGATCGGACAGGTTTCTCGGAAAAACTGTTTTTT. This chain links TRBV27 with TRBJ1-4, with 7 bases identical to TRBD1. V lost 6 bases and J lost 8; bases outside the gene matches: 12. This CDR3 comprises 15 residues. The V gene's germline CDR1 is MNHEY and CDR2 SMNVEV (reference sequence). The variable domain in full, with the rest retrieved from reference TRBV27 and TRBJ1-4, is EAQVTQNPRYLITVTGKKLTVTCSQNMNHEYMSWYRQDPGLGLRQIYYSMNVEVTDKGDVPEGYKVSRKEKRNFPLILESPSPNQTSLYFCASSDRTGFSEKLFFGSGTQLSVL.

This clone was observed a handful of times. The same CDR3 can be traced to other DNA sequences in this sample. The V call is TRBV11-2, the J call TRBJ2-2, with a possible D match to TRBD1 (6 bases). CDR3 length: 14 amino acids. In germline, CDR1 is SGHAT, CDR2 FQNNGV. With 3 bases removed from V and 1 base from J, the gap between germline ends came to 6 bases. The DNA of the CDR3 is TGTGCCAGCAGCTTGGACAGGAACACCGGGGAGCTGTTTTTT. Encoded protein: CASSLDRNTGELFF.